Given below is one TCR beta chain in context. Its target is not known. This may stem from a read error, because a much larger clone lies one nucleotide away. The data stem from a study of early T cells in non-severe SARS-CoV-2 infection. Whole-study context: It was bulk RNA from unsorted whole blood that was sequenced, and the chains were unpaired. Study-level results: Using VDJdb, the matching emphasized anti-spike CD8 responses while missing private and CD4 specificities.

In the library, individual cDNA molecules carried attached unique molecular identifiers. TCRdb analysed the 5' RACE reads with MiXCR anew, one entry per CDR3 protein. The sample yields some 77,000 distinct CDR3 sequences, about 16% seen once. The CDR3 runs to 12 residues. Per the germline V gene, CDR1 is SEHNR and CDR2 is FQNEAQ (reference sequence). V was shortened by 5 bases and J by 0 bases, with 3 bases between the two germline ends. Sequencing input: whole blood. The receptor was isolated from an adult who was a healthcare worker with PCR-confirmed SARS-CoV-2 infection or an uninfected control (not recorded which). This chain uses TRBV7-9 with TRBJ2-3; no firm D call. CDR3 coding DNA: TGTGCCAGCAGCATGAGCACAGATACGCAGTATTTT. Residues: CASSMSTDTQYF.